This paragraph reports one T cell receptor (beta chain). Its antigen is unknown. On the day of bone marrow donation, the related graft donor provided peripheral blood. This specimen belongs to a study of T cells after posttransplantation cyclophosphamide. Overall study findings and caveats: TRB overlap between skin or GI tissue T cells and blood was limited. After PTCy, TRB diversity resembled that of CNI/methotrexate controls.

The table came from immunoSEQ multiplex PCR; TCRdb's copy has only in-frame clones and leaves some out. This repertoire shows over 5,500 clones, 95% to 98% found once; its top ten account for less than 0.6%. Germline CDR1 SGHVS, CDR2 FQNEAQ. CDR3 size: 16 residues. Trimming stripped 5 bases from V and 4 bases from J, with 20 bases between. This clonotype was obtained from a young woman in good health and a related stem cell transplant donor. Sequenced: naive CD8+ T cells sorted from PBMCs. The chain combines TRBV7-8 with TRBJ1-2; TRBD1 might be the D (6 bases). The CDR3 protein is CASSPTAGGSVYGYTF. CDR3 DNA sequence: TGTGCCAGCAGCCCCACGGCGGGGGGCTCAGTCTATGGCTACACCTTC.